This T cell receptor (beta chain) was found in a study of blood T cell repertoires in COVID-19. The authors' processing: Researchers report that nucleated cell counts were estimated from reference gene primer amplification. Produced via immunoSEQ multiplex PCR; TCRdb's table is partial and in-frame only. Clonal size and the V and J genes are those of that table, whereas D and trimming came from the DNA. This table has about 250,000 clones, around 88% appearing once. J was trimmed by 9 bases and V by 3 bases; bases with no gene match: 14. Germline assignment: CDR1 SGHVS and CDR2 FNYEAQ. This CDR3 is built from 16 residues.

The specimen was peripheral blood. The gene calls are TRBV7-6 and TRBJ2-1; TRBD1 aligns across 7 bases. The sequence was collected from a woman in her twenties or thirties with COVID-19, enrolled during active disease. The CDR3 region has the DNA TGTGCCAGCAGCTTGAACGCTGACAGGGCTTCAAGTGAGCAGTTCTTC. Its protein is CASSLNADRASSEQFF.